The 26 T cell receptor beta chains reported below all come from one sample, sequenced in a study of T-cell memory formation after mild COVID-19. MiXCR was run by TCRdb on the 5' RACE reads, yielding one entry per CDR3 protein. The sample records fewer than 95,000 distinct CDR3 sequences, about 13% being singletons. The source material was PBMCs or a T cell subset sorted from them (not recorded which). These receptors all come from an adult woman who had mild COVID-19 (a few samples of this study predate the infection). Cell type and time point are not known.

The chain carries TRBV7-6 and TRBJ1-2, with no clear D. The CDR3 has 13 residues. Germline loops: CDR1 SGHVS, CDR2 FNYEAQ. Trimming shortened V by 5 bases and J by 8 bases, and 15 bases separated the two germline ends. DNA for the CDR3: TGTGCCAGCAGCCCGGAAACCTTGGGGGGCTACACCTTC. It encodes CASSPETLGGYTF.

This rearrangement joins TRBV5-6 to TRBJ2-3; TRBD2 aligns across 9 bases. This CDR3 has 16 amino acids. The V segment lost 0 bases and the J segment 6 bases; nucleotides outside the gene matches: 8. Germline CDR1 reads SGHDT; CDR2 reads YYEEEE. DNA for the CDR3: TGTGCCAGCAGCTTGGTAGGTAGCGGGGGATTGGATACGCAGTATTTT. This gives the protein CASSLVGSGGLDTQYF.

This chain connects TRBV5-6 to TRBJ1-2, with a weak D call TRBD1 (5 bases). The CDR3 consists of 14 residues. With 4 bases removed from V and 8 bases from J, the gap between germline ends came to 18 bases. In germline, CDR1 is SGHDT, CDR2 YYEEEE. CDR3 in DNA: TGTGCCAGCAGCATAGCGGGACTGATCGGGGGCTACACCTTC. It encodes CASSIAGLIGGYTF.

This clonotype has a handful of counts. The CDR3 reads CASSTTGGHVYEQYF. Written as DNA, the CDR3 is TGTGCCAGCAGCACGACAGGGGGCCATGTCTACGAGCAGTACTTC. The V gene is TRBV7-9, the J gene TRBJ2-7, with TRBD1 matching 10 bases. Germline V gene sequence: CDR1 SEHNR, CDR2 FQNEAQ (reference sequence). The CDR3 contains 15 residues. The trim removed 5 bases at V and 3 bases at J, leaving 7 bases unmatched.

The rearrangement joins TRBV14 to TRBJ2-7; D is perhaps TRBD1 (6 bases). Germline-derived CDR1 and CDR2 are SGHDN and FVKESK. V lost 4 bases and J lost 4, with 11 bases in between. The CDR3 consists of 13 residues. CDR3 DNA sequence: TGTGCCAGCAGCCGGACAGATAGTTACGAGCAGTACTTC. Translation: CASSRTDSYEQYF.

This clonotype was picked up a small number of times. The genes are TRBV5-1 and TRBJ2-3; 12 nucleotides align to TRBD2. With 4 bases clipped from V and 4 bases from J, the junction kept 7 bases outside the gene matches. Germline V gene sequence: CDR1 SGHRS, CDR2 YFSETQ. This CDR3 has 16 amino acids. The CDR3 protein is CASSPSTSGSPDTQYF. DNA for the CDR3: TGCGCCAGCAGCCCCTCGACTAGCGGGAGTCCAGATACGCAGTATTTT.

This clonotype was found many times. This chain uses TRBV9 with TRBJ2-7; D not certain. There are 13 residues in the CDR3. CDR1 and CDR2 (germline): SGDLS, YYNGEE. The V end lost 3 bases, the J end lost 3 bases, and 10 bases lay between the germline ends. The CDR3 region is CASSEGQGYEQYF. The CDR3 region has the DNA TGTGCCAGCAGCGAAGGTCAAGGCTACGAGCAGTACTTC.

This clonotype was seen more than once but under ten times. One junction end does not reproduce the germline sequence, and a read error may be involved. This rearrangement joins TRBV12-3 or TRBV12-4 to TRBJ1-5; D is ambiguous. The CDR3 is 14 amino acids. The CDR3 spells CASSFGDSNQPQHF. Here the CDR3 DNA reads TGCGCCAGCAGCTTCGGGGATAGCAATCAGCCCCAGCATTTT.

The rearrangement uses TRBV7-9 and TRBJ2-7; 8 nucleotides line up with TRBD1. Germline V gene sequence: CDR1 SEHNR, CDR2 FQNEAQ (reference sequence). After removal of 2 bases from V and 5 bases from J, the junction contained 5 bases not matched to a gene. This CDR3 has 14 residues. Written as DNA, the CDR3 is TGTGCCAGCAGCTTAAGACAGGGGATCGACGAGCAGTACTTC. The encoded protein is CASSLRQGIDEQYF.

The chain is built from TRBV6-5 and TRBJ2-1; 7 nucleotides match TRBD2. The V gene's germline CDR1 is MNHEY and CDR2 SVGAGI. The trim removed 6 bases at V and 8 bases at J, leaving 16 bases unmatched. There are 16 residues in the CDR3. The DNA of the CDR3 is TGTGCCAGCAGGTCTCTGCCGGCGGGGCGGGAGCATGAGCAGTTCTTC. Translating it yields CASRSLPAGREHEQFF.

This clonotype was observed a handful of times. CDR3 nucleotide sequence: TGCAGTGCTAGGGGGGGACGAGACTACGAGCAGTACTTC. Encoded protein: CSARGGRDYEQYF. J is TRBJ2-7 and V is TRBV20-1, with TRBD2 as a possible D gene (6 bases). CDR3 size: 13 residues. V lost 3 bases to trimming and J lost 3 bases, with 12 bases between them. CDR1 and CDR2 from the germline V gene are DFQATT and SNEGSKA (reference sequence).

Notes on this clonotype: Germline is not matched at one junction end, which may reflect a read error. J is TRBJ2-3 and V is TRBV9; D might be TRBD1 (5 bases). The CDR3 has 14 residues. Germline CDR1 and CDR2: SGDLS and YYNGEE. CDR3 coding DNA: TGTGCCATCAGCGAAAGGGGTCTCACAGATACGCAGTATTTT. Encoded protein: CAISERGLTDTQYF.

The CDR3 region has the DNA TGTGCCAGCAGCTACGCCGGGAGCCAAGAGACCCAGTACTTC. This codes for CASSYAGSQETQYF. The chain couples TRBV7-8 to TRBJ2-5, with a weak D call TRBD2 (6 bases). The germline gives CDR1 SGHVS, CDR2 FQNEAQ. The ends were cut back, 4 bases at V and 1 base at J, with 10 bases in the middle. This CDR3 contains 14 residues.

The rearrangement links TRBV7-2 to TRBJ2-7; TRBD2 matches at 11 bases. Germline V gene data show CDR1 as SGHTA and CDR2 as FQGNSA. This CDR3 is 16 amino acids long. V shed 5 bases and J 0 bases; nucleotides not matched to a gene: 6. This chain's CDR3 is CASSPLAGAPSYEQYF. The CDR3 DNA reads TGTGCCAGCAGCCCACTAGCGGGAGCCCCCTCCTACGAGCAGTACTTC.

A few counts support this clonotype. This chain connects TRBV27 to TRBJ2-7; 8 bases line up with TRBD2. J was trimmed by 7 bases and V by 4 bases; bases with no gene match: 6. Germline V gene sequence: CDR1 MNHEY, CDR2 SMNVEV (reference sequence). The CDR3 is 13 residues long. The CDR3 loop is CASSWGGGLEQYF. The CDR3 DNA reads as TGTGCCAGCAGTTGGGGCGGGGGGCTGGAGCAGTACTTC.

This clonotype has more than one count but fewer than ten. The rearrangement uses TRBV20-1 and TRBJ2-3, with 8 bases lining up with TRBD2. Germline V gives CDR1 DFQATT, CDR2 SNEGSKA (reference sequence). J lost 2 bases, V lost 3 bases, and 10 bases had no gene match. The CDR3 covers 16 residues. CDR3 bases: TGCAGTGCTAGTGACGGGCGGGGGGCCCCCACAGATACGCAGTATTTT. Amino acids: CSASDGRGAPTDTQYF.

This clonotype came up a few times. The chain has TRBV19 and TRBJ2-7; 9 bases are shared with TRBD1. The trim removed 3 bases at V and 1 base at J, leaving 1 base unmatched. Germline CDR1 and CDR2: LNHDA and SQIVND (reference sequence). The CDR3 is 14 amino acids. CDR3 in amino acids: CASSIGTGSYEQYF. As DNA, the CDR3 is TGTGCCAGTAGTATTGGGACAGGGTCCTACGAGCAGTACTTC.

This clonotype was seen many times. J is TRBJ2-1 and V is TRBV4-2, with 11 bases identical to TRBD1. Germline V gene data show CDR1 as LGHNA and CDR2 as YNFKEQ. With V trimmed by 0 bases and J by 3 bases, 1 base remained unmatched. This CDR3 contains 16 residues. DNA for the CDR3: TGTGCCAGCAGCCAAGATGGGACAGGGGGCTACAATGAGCAGTTCTTC. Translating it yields CASSQDGTGGYNEQFF.

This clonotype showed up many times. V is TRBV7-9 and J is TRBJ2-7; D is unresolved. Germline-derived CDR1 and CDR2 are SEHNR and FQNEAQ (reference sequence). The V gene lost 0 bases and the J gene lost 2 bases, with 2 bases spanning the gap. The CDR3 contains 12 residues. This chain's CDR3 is CASSLAAYEQYF. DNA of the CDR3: TGTGCCAGCAGCTTAGCTGCCTACGAGCAGTACTTC.

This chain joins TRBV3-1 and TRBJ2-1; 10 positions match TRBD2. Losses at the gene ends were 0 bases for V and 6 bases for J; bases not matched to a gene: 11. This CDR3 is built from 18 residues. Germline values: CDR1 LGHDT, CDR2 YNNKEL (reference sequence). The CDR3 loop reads CASSQDDSKRLAGNEQFF. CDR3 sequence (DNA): TGTGCCAGCAGCCAAGATGATTCGAAGCGACTAGCGGGCAATGAGCAGTTCTTC.

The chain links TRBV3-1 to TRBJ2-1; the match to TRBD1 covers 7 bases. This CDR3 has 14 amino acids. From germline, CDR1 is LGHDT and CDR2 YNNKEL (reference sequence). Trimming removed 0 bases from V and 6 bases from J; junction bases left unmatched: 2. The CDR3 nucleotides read TGTGCCAGCAGCCAAGAGGGACAGCGCAATGAGCAGTTCTTC. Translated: CASSQEGQRNEQFF.

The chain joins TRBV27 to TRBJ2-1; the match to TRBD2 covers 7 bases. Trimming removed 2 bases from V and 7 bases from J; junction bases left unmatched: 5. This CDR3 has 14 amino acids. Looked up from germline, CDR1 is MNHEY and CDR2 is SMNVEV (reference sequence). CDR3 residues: CASSLAGVSNEQFF. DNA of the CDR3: TGTGCCAGCAGTTTAGCGGGAGTCTCAAATGAGCAGTTCTTC.

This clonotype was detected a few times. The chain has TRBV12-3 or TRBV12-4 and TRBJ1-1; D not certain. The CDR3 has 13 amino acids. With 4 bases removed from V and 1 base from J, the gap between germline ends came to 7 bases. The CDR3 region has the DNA TGTGCCAGCAGTTGGGAAGCGAACACTGAAGCTTTCTTT. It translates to CASSWEANTEAFF.

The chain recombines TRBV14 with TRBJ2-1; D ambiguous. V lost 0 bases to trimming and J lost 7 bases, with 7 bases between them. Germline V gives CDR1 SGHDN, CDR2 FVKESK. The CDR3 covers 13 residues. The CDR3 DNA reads TGTGCCAGCAGCCAAGATCCCCAGAATGAGCAGTTCTTC. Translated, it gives CASSQDPQNEQFF.

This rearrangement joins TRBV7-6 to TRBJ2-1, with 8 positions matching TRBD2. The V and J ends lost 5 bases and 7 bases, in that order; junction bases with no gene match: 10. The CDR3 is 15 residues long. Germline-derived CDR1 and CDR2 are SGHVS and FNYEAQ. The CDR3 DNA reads TGTGCCAGCAGCCTCTCGGGAGGGAGTATTAATGAGCAGTTCTTC. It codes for CASSLSGGSINEQFF.

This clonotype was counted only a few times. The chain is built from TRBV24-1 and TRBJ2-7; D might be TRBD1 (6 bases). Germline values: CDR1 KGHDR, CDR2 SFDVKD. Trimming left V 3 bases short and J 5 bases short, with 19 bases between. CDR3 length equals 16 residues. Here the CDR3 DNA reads TGTGCCACCAGTGATCCGACTTTGGGGGCTGGGGACGAGCAGTACTTC. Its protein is CATSDPTLGAGDEQYF.